The source of this TCR beta chain is a study of response to subunit inactivated influenza vaccine. TCRdb itself ran the RT-PCR reads through MiXCR, one entry per CDR3 protein. The data show 400,000 to 650,000 distinct CDR3 sequences, 6% to 9% seen once. The CDR3 has 14 residues. CDR1 and CDR2 (germline): SGDLS, YYNGEE. V dropped 1 base and J dropped 5 bases, with 11 bases sitting between them. Specimen: PBMCs from blood, collected around 25 months after vaccination. The TCR was taken from a man aged 50-75 years who received an inactivated influenza vaccine. This rearrangement joins TRBV9 to TRBJ2-3; maybe TRBD2 (6 bases). The chain's CDR3 is CASSVSGSEDTQYF. In DNA form, the CDR3 reads TGTGCCAGCAGCGTATCCGGGAGTGAAGATACGCAGTATTTT.